The following is a T cell receptor (beta chain) sequence with its context. Its antigen remains unidentified. There are no base qualities to consult, and no much larger clone falls within one base. The data were taken from a study of CD8 T cells in Susac syndrome (dated by TCRdb to between 2018 and 2021). Describing the broader study: Among the Susac syndrome patients who were sequenced, clinically active disease was present in over 5 and clinical remission was observed in eight or nine. Susac syndrome patients were therapy-naive, on corticosteroids (some also receiving IVIg), or on IVIg alone at blood withdrawal. Whether CD8+ T cell activation and differentiation in Susac syndrome was antigen driven was tested using repertoire sequencing. The clonality of the CD8+ T cell repertoire was compared across 12 healthy donors, roughly 14 Susac syndrome patients and 15 multiple sclerosis patients. Broad study findings and their caveats: Looking at Susac-specific public clones, the researchers identified 15 to 20 in the total CD8+ repertoire and about 5 in the CD8+ TEMRA repertoire. The study acknowledged that relatively few individuals were included in the TCR sequencing and HLA analysis. Clonal expansion was observed in Susac syndrome CD8+ repertoires, with the highest expansion in CD8+ TEMRA cells and greater expansion in clinically active than in remitting patients.

Measured from the cysteine to the phenylalanine, the CDR3 is 15 residues long. CDR3 DNA is the only sequence kept; it has 45 bases, read in frame from the first base. The junction carries 15 bases between V and J, which are trimmed by 6 bases and 0 bases respectively. The germline V gene gives CDR1 as SNHLY and CDR2 as FYNNEI. RNA was extracted using the RNeasy kit, and roughly 0.45 to 1 microgram was reverse transcribed with random hexamers. The immunoSEQ multiplex PCR assay, which covers 54 Vbeta and 13 Jbeta segments, was used to amplify TCR beta CDR3 regions. Bias from PCR amplification was corrected by using a synthetic template baseline for primer optimization and for computational correction. On the authors' methods: Reads were assigned to V, D and J genes according to IMGT and analyzed in immunoSEQ Analyzer, with only productive sequences retained. Clonality was computed as one minus Shannon entropy normalized by log2 of the number of productive unique sequences. Public and private clones were assessed among the 100 most prevalent clones of each patient and control. Clones were defined as Susac-specific when absent from the healthy and MS cohorts, from about 970 published viral clones and from other ImmuneACCESS disease sequences. The public reads were quality trimmed at Q25 with fastp and then assembled into clones with MiXCR by TCRdb, keeping productive beta chains. Rows are combined by CDR3 protein, so each entry shows the most common genes and DNA. The V and J calls were determined by TCRdb, not by the authors. The sample table lists about 76,000 distinct CDR3 sequences, approximately 93% of them with a count of one. The top ten clones comprise 0.45% of the sample.

Peripheral blood CD8+ and CD4+ T cells from healthy donors, Susac syndrome patients and multiple sclerosis patients were profiled by high-throughput TCR beta sequencing. The Susac syndrome patients fulfilled recently defined diagnostic criteria for definite or probable disease. Bulk CD8+ and CD4+ T cells were purified magnetically by negative isolation, whereas CD8+ TEMRA cells were enriched by FACS. Blood was drawn into EDTA tubes, processed within 24 hours, and PBMCs were isolated by density gradient centrifugation. PBMCs destined for TCR sequencing were cryopreserved in liquid nitrogen and later thawed in a 37 °C water bath. The sorted or isolated CD4+, CD8+ and CD8+ TEMRA cells reached a purity of at least 90%.

The rearranged segments are TRBV2 and TRBJ2-7; a tentative D call is TRBD1 (6 bases match). What was sequenced was CD8+ T cells from PBMCs. This sequence originates from a human donor with Susac syndrome. The CDR3 protein sequence reads: CASRDSNQFSYEQYF. The DNA reads as follows: TGTGCCAGCAGGGACAGCAATCAATTCTCCTACGAGCAGTACTTC.